The sequence of this T cell receptor beta chain was determined in a study of T cells after yellow fever vaccination. V was clipped by 6 bases and J by 9 bases, with 15 bases between them. The CDR3 has 13 residues. Germline values: CDR1 SQVTM, CDR2 ANQGSEA. TCRdb recomputed calls from the 5' RACE reads with MiXCR, one row per CDR3 protein. The data hold about 330,000 distinct CDR3 sequences, with roughly 3.9% observed a single time. The TCR was taken from a young man who received the YFV17D yellow fever vaccine. The chain combines TRBV29-1 with TRBJ1-6, with D tentatively TRBD1 (5 bases). Sequences were derived from PBMCs, sampled 5 days after the yellow fever booster vaccination. The CDR3 sequence is CSVRKGKGSPLHF. In nucleotides, the CDR3 is TGCAGCGTCCGCAAGGGGAAAGGTTCACCCCTCCACTTT.